One TCR beta chain is described in this entry. This sample was included in a study of blood T cell repertoires in COVID-19. Whole-study context: PBMCs, B-cell-depleted T cells, or T cells provided the cDNA or gDNA that made up the material.

The table came from immunoSEQ multiplex PCR; TCRdb's copy has only in-frame clones and leaves some out. In the table there are over 150,000 clones, over 80% of which are singletons. The source is a woman older than 75 with active or convalescent COVID-19. The sequenced sample was peripheral blood.

The CDR3, as DNA: TGTGCCAGCAGCTTAGATCCGACAGGGGGATCGCAGTTCTTC. Its protein product is CASSLDPTGGSQFF. This rearrangement joins TRBV11-3 to TRBJ2-1; 9 positions match TRBD1. CDR1 SGHNT and CDR2 YENEEA come from the germline V gene. This CDR3 region has 14 residues. V lost 0 bases and J lost 12; bases outside the gene matches: 6.